This T cell receptor (beta chain) appears in the sequencing data of a study of shared clonotypes between healthy human individuals. The table came from immunoSEQ multiplex PCR; TCRdb's copy has only in-frame clones and leaves some out. The table lists some 1 million clones, about 70% of them singletons. Germline CDR1 SGHTA, CDR2 FQGNSA. Between the trimmed V and J ends, which lost 1 base and 3 bases, there was a span of 13 bases. This CDR3 is built from 15 residues. The TCR sequence derives from a young man in good health. The V gene is TRBV7-2, the J gene TRBJ2-7; D is perhaps TRBD2 (7 bases). The sequenced material came from memory CD4+ T cells sorted from blood. As to subset: CD45RA-negative fraction. CDR3 nucleotides: TGTGCCAGCAGCTTAGGGGGCGGGGGCCTCTACGAGCAGTACTTC. It is translated as CASSLGGGGLYEQYF.